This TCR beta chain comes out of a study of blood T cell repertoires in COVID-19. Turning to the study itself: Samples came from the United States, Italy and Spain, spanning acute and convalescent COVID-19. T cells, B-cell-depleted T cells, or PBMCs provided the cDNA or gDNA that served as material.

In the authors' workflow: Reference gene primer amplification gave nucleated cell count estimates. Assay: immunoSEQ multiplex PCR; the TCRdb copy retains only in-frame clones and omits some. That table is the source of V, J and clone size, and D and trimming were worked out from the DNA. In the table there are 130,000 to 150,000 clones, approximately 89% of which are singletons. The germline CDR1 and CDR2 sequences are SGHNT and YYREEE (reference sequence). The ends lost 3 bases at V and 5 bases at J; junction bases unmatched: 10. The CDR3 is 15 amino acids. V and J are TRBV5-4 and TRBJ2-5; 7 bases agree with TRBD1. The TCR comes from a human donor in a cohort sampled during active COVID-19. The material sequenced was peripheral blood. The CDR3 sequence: CASSSPTGEWETQYF. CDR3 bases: TGTGCCAGCAGCTCCCCCACAGGGGAGTGGGAGACCCAGTACTTC.